Following are 12 T cell receptor beta chains from one sample sequenced in a study of blood T cell repertoires in COVID-19. Here immunoSEQ multiplex PCR was the method, and the copy in TCRdb shows in-frame clones only, minus some. Here the sample spans 400,000 to 450,000 clones, about 91% being singletons. Sequencing was performed on peripheral blood. The receptors were sampled from a woman aged 45-60 years with COVID-19, enrolled during active disease.

This chain uses TRBV27 with TRBJ1-4; TRBD1 matches 9 bases. The CDR3 totals 15 residues. CDR1 is MNHEY, CDR2 SMNVEV, per germline (reference sequence). With V trimmed by 5 bases and J by 5 bases, 6 bases remained unmatched. This CDR3 reads CASSPRDRVNEKLFF. CDR3 sequence (DNA): TGTGCCAGCAGTCCACGGGACAGGGTCAATGAAAAACTGTTTTTT.

The genes are TRBV6-5 and TRBJ1-5, with D maybe TRBD1 (5 bases). CDR3 length equals 13 residues. Trimming pared 5 bases from V and 0 bases from J, leaving 5 bases between. Germline CDR1 is MNHEY and CDR2 is SVGAGI. The CDR3 loop reads CASSTGSNQPQHF. DNA of the CDR3: TGTGCCAGCAGTACAGGTAGCAATCAGCCCCAGCATTTT.

A remark on this clone: Other DNA sequences in this sample translate to the same CDR3. The V gene is TRBV9, the J gene TRBJ1-1; D is possibly TRBD1 (5 bases). Trimming pared 3 bases from V and 2 bases from J, leaving 8 bases between. The CDR3 contains 13 residues. The germline CDR1 and CDR2 sequences are SGDLS and YYNGEE. The CDR3 nucleotides are TGTGCCAGCAGCGCAACAGGTAACACTGAAGCTTTCTTT. Its translation: CASSATGNTEAFF.

V and J are TRBV27 and TRBJ1-1, with TRBD1 matching over 7 bases. Germline V gene lookup returns CDR1 MNHEY and CDR2 SMNVEV (reference sequence). Germline trimming cut 6 bases from V and 4 bases from J; bases unmatched to any gene: 5. The CDR3 is 13 residues long. CDR3 residues: CASRPGGGTEAFF. The CDR3 DNA follows: TGTGCCAGCAGACCAGGGGGTGGCACTGAAGCTTTCTTT.

The chain carries TRBV13 and TRBJ1-4; 7 bases fit TRBD1. The CDR3 runs to 17 residues. V shed 3 bases, J shed 6 bases, and the junction held 13 bases outside the gene matches. Germline assignment: CDR1 PRHDT and CDR2 FYEKMQ (reference sequence). CDR3 sequence: CASSFGTEEGGDEKLFF. The CDR3 DNA sequence: TGTGCCAGCAGCTTCGGGACAGAGGAAGGGGGTGATGAAAAACTGTTTTTT.

This clone was recorded only once. Other DNA sequences in this sample translate to the same CDR3. The V and J genes are TRBV6-1 and TRBJ2-5, with TRBD2 identical over 11 bases. CDR1 is MNHNS and CDR2 is SASEGT in the germline V gene. The V and J ends lost 3 bases and 2 bases, in that order; junction bases with no gene match: 5. The CDR3 loop spans 16 amino acids. The CDR3 DNA reads as TGTGCCAGCAGTGAGGTGGCTAGCGGGGGGCAAGAGACCCAGTACTTC. Translation gives CASSEVASGGQETQYF.

This clone was counted a few times. The CDR3 region is CASSLGGQGAFF. CDR3 bases: TGTGCCAGCAGCTTGGGGGGGCAGGGAGCTTTCTTT. This chain uses TRBV5-4 with TRBJ1-1, with a tentative D call TRBD1 (6 bases). Germline V gene sequence: CDR1 SGHNT, CDR2 YYREEE (reference sequence). This CDR3 comprises 12 residues. V was pared by 0 bases and J by 10 bases, with 10 bases between.

V gene TRBV19 combines with J gene TRBJ1-5, with 8 nucleotides matching TRBD1. With 3 bases clipped from V and 10 bases from J, the junction kept 2 bases outside the gene matches. The CDR3 extends over 12 amino acids. CDR1 is LNHDA and CDR2 is SQIVND in the germline V gene (reference sequence). CDR3 bases: TGTGCCAGTAGTATGGGGACAGGCCCCCAGCATTTT. Translating gives CASSMGTGPQHF.

V is TRBV6-4 and J is TRBJ2-1; 9 bases map to TRBD1. CDR3 length: 16 amino acids. Germline CDR1 and CDR2: MRHNA and SNTAGT. With V trimmed by 3 bases and J by 11 bases, 14 bases remained unmatched. For the CDR3, the DNA is TGTGCCAGCAGTGAGTCCATCTACGGACAGGGGCAAAAGCAGTTCTTC. As protein: CASSESIYGQGQKQFF.

This chain connects TRBV5-1 to TRBJ1-2, with 8 bases matching TRBD1. Germline CDR1 and CDR2: SGHRS and YFSETQ. V shed 4 bases and J 4 bases; nucleotides not matched to a gene: 3. The CDR3 has 13 residues. The DNA for the CDR3 is TGCGCCAGCAGCCCAGGGACAGGCTATGGCTACACCTTC. It is translated as CASSPGTGYGYTF.

The V call is TRBV15, the J call TRBJ1-2; 8 positions match TRBD1. Germline CDR1 is LNHNV and CDR2 is YYDKDF (reference sequence). CDR3 length: 14 amino acids. The J segment lost 8 bases and the V segment lost 6 bases, leaving 11 bases of the junction unmatched. The CDR3 DNA reads TGTGCCACCAGTAACAGGGTAGGACAGGGAGGCTACACCTTC. This gives the protein CATSNRVGQGGYTF. Drawing the rest from reference TRBV15 and TRBJ1-2, the complete variable domain is DAMVIQNPRYQVTQFGKPVTLSCSQTLNHNVMYWYQQKSSQAPKLLFHYYDKDFNNEADTPDNFQSRRPNTSFCFLDIRSPGLGDTAMYLCATSNRVGQGGYTFGSGTRLTVV.

This sequence joins TRBV6-6 and TRBJ1-5, with D possibly matching TRBD1 (5 bases). The CDR3 is 14 amino acids. The germline CDR1 and CDR2 sequences are MNHNY and SVGAGI (reference sequence). V lost 2 bases and J lost 3, with 8 bases in between. The chain's CDR3 is CASSYPRANQPQHF. CDR3 coding DNA: TGTGCCAGCAGTTACCCCAGGGCCAATCAGCCCCAGCATTTT.